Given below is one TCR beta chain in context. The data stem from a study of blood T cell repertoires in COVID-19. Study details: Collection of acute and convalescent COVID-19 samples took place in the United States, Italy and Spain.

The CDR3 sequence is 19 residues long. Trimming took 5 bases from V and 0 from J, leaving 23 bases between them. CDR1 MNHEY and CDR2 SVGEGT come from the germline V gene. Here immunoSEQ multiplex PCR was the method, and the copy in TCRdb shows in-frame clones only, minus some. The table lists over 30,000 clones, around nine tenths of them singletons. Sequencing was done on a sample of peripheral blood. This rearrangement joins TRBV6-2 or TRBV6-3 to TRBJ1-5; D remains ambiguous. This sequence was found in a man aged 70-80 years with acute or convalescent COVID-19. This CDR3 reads CASSVAYGATYYSNQPQHF. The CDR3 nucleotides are TGTGCCAGCAGTGTCGCCTACGGCGCGACTTACTATAGCAATCAGCCCCAGCATTTT.